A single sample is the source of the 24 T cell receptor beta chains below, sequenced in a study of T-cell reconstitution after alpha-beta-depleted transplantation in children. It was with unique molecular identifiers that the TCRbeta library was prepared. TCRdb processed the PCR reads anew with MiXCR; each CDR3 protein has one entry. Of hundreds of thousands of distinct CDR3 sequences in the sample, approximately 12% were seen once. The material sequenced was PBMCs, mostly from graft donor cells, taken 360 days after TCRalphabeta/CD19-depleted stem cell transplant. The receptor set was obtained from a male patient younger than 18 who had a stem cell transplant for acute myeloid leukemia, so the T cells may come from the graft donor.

CDR3 region: CASSPALNEQFF. In nucleotides, the CDR3 is TGTGCCAGCAGCCCGGCGCTGAATGAGCAGTTCTTC. The V and J genes are TRBV9 and TRBJ2-1; D is undetermined. This CDR3 comprises 12 residues. V was clipped by 4 bases and J by 7 bases, with 9 bases between them. Germline values: CDR1 SGDLS, CDR2 YYNGEE.

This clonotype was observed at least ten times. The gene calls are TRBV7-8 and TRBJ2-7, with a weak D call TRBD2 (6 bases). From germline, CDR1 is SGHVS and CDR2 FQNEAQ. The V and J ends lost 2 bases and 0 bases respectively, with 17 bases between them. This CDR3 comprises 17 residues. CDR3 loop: CASSLLSGGLLSYEQYF. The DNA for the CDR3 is TGTGCCAGCAGCTTACTCAGCGGAGGGCTCCTCTCCTACGAGCAGTACTTC.

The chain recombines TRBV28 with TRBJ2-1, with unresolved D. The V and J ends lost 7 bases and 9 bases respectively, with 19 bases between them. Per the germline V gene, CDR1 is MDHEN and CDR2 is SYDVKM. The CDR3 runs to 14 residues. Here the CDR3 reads CASIWFRGSFEQFF. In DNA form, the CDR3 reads TGTGCCAGCATTTGGTTCCGAGGATCGTTTGAGCAGTTCTTC. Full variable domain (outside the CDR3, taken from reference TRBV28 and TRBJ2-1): DVKVTQSSRYLVKRTGEKVFLECVQDMDHENMFWYRQDPGLGLRLIYFSYDVKMKEKGDIPEGYSVSREKKERFSLILESASTNQTSMYLCASIWFRGSFEQFFGPGTRLTVL.

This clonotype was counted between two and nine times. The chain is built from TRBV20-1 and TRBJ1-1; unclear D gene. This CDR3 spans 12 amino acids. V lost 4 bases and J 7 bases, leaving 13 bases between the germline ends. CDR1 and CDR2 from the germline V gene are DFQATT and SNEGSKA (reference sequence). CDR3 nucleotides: TGCAGTGCTACGAGCGGACCGTTTGAAGCTTTCTTT. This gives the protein CSATSGPFEAFF.

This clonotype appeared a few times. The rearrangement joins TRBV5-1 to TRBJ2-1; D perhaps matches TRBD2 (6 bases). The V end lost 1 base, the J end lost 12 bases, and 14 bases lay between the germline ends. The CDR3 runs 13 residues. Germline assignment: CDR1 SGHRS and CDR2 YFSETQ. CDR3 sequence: CASSLYYGEVQFF. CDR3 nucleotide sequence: TGCGCCAGCAGCTTGTATTATGGGGAGGTGCAGTTCTTC.

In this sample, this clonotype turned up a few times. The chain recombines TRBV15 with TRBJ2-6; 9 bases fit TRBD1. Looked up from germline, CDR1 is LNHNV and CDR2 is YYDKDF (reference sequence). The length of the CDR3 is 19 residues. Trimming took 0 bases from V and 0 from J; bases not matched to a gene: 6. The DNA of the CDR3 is TGTGCCACCAGCAGAGAAACCCGGACAGGGGTCTCTGGGGCCAACGTCCTGACTTTC. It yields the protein CATSRETRTGVSGANVLTF.

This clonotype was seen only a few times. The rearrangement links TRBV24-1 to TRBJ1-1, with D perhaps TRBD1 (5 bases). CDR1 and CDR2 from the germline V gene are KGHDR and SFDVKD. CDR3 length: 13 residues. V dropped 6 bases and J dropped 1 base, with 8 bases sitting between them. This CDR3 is CATSTTGNTEAFF. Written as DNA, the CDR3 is TGTGCCACCAGTACAACAGGGAACACTGAAGCTTTCTTT.

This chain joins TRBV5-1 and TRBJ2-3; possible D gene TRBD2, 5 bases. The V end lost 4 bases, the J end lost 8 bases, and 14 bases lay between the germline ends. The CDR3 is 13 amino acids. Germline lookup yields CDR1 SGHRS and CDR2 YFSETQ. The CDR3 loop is CASSLDSSGTQYF. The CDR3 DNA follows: TGCGCCAGCAGCCTGGACTCCTCGGGTACGCAGTATTTT.

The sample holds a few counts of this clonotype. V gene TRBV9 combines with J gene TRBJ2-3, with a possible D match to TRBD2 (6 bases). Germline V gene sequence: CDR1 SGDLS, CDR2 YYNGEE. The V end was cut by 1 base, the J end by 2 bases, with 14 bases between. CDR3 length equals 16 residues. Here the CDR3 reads CASSVMRDWDTDTQYF. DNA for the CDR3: TGTGCCAGCAGCGTAATGAGGGACTGGGACACAGATACGCAGTATTTT.

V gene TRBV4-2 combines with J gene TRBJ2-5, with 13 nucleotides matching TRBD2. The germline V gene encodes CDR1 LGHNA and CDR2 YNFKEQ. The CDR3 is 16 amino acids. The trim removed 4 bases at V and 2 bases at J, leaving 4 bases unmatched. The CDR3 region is CASSLGTSGVQETQYF. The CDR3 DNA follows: TGTGCCAGCAGCCTCGGGACTAGCGGGGTACAAGAGACCCAGTACTTC.

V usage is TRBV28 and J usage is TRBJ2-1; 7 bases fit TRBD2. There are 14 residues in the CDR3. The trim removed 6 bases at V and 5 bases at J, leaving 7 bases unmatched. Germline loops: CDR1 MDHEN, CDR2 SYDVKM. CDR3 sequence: CASSLKRDHNEQFF. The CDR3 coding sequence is TGTGCCAGCAGCCTCAAGCGGGACCACAATGAGCAGTTCTTC. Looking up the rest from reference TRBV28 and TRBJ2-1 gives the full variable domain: DVKVTQSSRYLVKRTGEKVFLECVQDMDHENMFWYRQDPGLGLRLIYFSYDVKMKEKGDIPEGYSVSREKKERFSLILESASTNQTSMYLCASSLKRDHNEQFFGPGTRLTVL.

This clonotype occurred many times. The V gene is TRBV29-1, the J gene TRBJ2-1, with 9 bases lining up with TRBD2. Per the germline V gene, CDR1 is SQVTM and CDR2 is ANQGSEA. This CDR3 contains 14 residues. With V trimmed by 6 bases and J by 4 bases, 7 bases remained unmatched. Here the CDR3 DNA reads TGCAGCGTGCCCGTAGCGGGGGATTACAATGAGCAGTTCTTC. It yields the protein CSVPVAGDYNEQFF.

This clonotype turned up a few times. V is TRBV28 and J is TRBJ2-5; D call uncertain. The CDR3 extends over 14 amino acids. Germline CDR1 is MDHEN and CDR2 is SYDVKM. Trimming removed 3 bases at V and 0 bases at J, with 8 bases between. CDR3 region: CASSLGLYQETQYF. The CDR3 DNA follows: TGTGCCAGCAGTTTGGGTCTGTACCAAGAGACCCAGTACTTC.

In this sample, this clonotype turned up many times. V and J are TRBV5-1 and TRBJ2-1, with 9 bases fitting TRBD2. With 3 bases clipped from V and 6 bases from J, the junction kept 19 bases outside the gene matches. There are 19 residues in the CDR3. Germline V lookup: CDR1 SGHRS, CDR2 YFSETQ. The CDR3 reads CASSSGLASPLITGNEQFF. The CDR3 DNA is TGCGCCAGCAGCTCGGGACTAGCTTCCCCCCTTATTACTGGCAATGAGCAGTTCTTC.

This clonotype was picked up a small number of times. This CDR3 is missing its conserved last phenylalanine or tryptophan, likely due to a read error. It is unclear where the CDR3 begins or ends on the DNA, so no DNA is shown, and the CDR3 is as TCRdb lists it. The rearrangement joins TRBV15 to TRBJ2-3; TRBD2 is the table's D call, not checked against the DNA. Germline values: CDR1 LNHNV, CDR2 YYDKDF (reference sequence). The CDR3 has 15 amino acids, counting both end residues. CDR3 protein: CATSRGLAGGVGPTC.

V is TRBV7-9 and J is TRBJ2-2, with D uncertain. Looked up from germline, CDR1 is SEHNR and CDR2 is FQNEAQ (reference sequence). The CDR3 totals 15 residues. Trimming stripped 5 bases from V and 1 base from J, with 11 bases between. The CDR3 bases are TGTGCCAGCAGCACTTCCAGGAGGAACACCGGGGAGCTGTTTTTT. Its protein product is CASSTSRRNTGELFF. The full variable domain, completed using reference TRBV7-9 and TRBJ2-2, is DTGVSQNPRHKITKRGQNVTFRCDPISEHNRLYWYRQTLGQGPEFLTYFQNEAQLEKSRLLSDRFSAERPKGSFSTLEIQRTEQGDSAMYLCASSTSRRNTGELFFGEGSRLTVL.

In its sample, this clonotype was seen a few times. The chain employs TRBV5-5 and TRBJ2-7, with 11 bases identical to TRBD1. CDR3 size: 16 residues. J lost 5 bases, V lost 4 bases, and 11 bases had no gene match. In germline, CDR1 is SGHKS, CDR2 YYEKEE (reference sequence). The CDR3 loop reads CASSVPGQGVDHEQYF. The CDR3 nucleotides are TGTGCCAGCAGCGTACCGGGACAGGGGGTCGATCACGAGCAGTACTTC.

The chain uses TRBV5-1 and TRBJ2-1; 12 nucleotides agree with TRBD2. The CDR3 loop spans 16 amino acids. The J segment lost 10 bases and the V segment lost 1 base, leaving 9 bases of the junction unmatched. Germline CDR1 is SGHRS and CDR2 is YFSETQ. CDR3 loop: CASSLWRLAGVEEQFF. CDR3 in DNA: TGCGCCAGCAGCTTGTGGCGACTAGCGGGAGTCGAGGAGCAGTTCTTC.

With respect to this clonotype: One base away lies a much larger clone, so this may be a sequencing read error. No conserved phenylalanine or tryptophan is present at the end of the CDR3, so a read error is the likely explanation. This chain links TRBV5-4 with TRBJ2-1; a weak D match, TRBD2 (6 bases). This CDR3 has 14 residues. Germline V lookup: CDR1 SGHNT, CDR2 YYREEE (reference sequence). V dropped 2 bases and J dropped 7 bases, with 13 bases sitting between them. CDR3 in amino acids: CASSLFGRRNEQFL. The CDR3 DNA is TGTGCCAGCAGCTTATTCGGGAGAAGGAATGAGCAGTTCCTC.

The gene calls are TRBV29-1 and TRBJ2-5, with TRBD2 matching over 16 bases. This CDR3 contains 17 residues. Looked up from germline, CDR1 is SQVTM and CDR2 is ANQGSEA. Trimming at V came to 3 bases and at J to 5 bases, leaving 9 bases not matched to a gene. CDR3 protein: CSVDGTSGRALEETQYF. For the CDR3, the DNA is TGCAGCGTTGATGGGACTAGCGGGAGGGCACTGGAGGAGACCCAGTACTTC.

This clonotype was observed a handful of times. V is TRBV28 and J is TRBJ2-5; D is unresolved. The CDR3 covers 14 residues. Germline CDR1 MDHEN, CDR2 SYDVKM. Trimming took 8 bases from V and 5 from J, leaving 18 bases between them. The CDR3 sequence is CASSGDGPGETQYF. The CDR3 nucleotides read TGTGCCAGCTCGGGCGACGGGCCTGGGGAGACCCAGTACTTC.

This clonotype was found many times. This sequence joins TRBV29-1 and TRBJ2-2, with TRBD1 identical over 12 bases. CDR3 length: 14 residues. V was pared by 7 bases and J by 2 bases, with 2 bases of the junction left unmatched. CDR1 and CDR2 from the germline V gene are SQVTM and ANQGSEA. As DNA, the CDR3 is TGCAGCGCGGGACAGGGGGCAAACACCGGGGAGCTGTTTTTT. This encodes CSAGQGANTGELFF.

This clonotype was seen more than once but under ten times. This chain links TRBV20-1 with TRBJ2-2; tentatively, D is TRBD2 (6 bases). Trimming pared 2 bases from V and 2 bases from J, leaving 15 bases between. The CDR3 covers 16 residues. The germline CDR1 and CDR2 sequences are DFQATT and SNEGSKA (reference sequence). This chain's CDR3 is CSARIRLALNTGELFF. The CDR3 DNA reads TGCAGTGCTAGAATTCGGCTAGCGCTCAACACCGGGGAGCTGTTTTTT.

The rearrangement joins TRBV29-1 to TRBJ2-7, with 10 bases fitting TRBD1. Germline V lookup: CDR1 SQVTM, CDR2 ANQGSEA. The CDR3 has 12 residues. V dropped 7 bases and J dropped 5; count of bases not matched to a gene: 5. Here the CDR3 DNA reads TGCAGCGCCGACGGGACAGGGGACGAGCAGTACTTC. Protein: CSADGTGDEQYF.